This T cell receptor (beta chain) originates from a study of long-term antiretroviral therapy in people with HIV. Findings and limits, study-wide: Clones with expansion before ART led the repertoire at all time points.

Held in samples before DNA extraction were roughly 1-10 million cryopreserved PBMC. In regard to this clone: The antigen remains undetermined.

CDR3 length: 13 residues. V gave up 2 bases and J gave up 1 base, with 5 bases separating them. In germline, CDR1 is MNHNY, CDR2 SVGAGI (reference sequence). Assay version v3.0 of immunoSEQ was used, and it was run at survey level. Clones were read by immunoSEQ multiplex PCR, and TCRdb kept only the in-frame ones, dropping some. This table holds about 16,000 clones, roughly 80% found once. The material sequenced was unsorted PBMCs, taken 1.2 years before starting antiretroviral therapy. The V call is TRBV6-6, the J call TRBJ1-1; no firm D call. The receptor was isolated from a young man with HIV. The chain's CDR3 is CASSYRANTEAFF. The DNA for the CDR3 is TGTGCCAGCAGTTACCGGGCGAACACTGAAGCTTTCTTT.